This TCR beta chain was profiled in a study of cytomegalovirus exposure and HLA in healthy donors. About the research overall: Most donors, 81% of approximately 400 genotyped, fell in the Caucasian-associated ancestry cluster. Overall study results and limits: When a later analysis compared HLA-associated TCR beta chains with equally common others, the HLA-associated chains turned out to be more clonally expanded and to have lower generation probabilities.

After removal of 6 bases from V and 7 bases from J, the junction contained 9 bases not matched to a gene. The CDR3 covers 15 residues. CDR1 and CDR2 from the germline V gene are LNHDA and SQIVND (reference sequence). As for this clone: Antigen: not known.

Those who donated were healthy bone marrow donors. Use of 60 Vbeta and 13 Jbeta primers characterized the PCR. Generated by immunoSEQ multiplex PCR, the TCRdb table keeps only in-frame clones and is missing some. The sample lists approximately 120,000 clones, around three quarters occurring once. The rearrangement uses TRBV19 and TRBJ1-6; 7 nucleotides match TRBD1. Sequenced input: PBMCs. This clonotype originated in a woman aged 55-70 years in good health and CMV-seropositive. Here the CDR3 DNA reads TGTGCCAGTAGGCTCAACAGGGGCGCGAATTCACCCCTCCACTTT. Its protein product is CASRLNRGANSPLHF.